This T cell receptor beta chain was captured by sequencing in a study of blood T cell repertoires in COVID-19. Study as a whole: COVID-19 samples collected from the United States, Italy and Spain covered acute and convalescent phases.

Measured with immunoSEQ multiplex PCR; TCRdb has only the in-frame clones, and not every one. The sample holds about 430,000 clones, around nine tenths seen once. Assignment of participants to cohorts was predicated upon participant-reported clinical history. Within the 2 weeks before study entry, each person in the exposed group met a COVID-19 case. V lost 0 bases, J lost 0 bases, and 14 bases lay in between. Germline V gene lookup returns CDR1 SGHTA and CDR2 FQGNSA. This CDR3 contains 17 residues. The source is a woman aged 18-29 years who had been exposed to COVID-19. What was sequenced was PBMCs or T cells enriched from blood (not recorded which). V and J are TRBV7-2 and TRBJ1-2, with a weak D call TRBD1 (5 bases). CDR3 sequence reads: CASSLAGGPGTNYGYTF. CDR3 nucleotide sequence: TGTGCCAGCAGCTTAGCGGGGGGTCCAGGGACTAACTATGGCTACACCTTC.